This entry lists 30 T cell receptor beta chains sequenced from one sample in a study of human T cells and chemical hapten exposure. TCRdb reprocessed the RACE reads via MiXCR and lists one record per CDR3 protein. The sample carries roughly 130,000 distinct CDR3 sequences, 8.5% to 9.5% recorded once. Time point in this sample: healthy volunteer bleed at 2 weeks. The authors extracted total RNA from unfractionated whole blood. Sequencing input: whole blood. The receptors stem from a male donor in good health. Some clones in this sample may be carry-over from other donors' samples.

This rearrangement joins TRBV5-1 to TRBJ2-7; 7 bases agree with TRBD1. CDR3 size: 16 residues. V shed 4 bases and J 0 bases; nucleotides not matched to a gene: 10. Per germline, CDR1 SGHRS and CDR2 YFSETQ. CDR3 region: CASSPAAGTVSYEQYF. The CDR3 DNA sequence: TGCGCCAGCAGCCCGGCCGCCGGGACAGTCTCCTACGAGCAGTACTTC.

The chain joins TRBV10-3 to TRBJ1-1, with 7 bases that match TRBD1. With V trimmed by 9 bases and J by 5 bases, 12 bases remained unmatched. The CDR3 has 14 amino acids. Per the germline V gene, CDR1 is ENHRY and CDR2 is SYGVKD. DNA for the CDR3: TGTGCCATTCGACTCTTAGGGGGCGAAACTGAAGCTTTCTTT. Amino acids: CAIRLLGGETEAFF.

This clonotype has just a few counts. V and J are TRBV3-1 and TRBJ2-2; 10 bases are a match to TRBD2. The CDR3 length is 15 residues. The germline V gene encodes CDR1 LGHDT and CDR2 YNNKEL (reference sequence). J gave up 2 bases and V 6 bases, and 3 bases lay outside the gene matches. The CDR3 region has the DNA TGTGCCAGCAGGGGACTAGCGACTAACACCGGGGAGCTGTTTTTT. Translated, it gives CASRGLATNTGELFF.

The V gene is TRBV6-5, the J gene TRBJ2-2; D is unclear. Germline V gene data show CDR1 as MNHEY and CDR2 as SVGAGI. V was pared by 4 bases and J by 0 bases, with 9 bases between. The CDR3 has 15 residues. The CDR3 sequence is CASSSRVTNTGELFF. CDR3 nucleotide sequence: TGTGCCAGCAGTTCTAGGGTTACGAACACCGGGGAGCTGTTTTTT.

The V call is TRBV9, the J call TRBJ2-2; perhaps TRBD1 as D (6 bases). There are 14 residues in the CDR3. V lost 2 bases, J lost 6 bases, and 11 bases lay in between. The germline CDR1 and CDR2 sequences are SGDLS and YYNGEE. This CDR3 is CASSVKGQPGELFF. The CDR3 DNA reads TGTGCCAGCAGCGTGAAGGGACAACCCGGGGAGCTGTTTTTT.

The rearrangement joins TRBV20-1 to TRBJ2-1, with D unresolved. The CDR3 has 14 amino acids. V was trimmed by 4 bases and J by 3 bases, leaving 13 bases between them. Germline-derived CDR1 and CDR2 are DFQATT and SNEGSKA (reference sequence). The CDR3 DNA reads TGCAGTGCTACAGTCGTGACGTACTACAATGAGCAGTTCTTC. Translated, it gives CSATVVTYYNEQFF.

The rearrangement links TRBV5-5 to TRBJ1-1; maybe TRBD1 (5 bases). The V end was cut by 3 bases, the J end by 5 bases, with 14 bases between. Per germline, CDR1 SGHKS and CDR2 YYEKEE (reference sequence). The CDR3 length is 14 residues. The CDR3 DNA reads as TGTGCCAGCAGCTCGGGACGGTTAATTACTGAAGCTTTCTTT. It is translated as CASSSGRLITEAFF.

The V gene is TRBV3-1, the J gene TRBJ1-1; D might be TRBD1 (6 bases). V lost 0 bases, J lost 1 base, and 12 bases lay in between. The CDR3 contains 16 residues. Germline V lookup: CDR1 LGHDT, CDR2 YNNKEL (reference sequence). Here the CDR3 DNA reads TGTGCCAGCAGCCAAGAAGGGGCAGGGGCGAACACTGAAGCTTTCTTT. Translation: CASSQEGAGANTEAFF.

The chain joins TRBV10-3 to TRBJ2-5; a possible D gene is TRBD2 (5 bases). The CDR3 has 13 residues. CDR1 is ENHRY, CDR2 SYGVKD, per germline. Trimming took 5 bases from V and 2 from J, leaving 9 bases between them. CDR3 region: CAISRGGQETQYF. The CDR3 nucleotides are TGTGCCATCAGTCGGGGTGGGCAAGAGACCCAGTACTTC.

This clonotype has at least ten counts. CDR3 amino acids: CSARDGGSSYEQYF. The DNA for the CDR3 is TGCAGTGCTAGAGATGGGGGTAGCTCCTACGAGCAGTACTTC. The chain couples TRBV20-1 to TRBJ2-7; D tentatively reads TRBD1 or TRBD2 (5 bases each). The germline CDR1 and CDR2 sequences are DFQATT and SNEGSKA (reference sequence). V shed 0 bases and J shed 0 bases, with 9 bases lying between them. The CDR3 is made up of 14 amino acids.

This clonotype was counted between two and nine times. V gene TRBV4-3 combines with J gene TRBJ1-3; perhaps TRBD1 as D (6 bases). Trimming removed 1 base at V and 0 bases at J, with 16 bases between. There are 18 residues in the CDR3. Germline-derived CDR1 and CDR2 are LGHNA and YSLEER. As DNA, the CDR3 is TGCGCCAGCAGCCAAGGGGACACCCCCAGGGACTCTGGAAACACCATATATTTT. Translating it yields CASSQGDTPRDSGNTIYF.

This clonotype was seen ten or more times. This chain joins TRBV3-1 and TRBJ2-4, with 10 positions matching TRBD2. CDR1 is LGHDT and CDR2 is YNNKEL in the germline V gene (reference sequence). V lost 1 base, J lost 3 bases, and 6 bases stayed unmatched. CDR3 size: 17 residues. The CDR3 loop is CASSQGSGRVDKNIQYF. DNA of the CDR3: TGTGCCAGCAGCCAAGGCAGCGGGAGGGTTGACAAAAACATTCAGTACTTC.

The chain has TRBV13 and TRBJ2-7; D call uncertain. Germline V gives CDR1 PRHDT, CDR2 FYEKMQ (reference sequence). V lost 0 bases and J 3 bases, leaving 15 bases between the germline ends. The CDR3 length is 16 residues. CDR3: CASSLGQGKPDYEQYF. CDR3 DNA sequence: TGTGCCAGCAGCTTAGGCCAAGGGAAGCCAGACTACGAGCAGTACTTC.

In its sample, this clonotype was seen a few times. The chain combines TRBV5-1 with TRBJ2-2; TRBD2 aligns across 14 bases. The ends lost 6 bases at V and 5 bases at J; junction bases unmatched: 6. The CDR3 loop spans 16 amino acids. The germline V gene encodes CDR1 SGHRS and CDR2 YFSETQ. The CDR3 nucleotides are TGCGCCAGCACCCAAGGGACTAGCGGGAGAACCGGGGAGCTGTTTTTT. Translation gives CASTQGTSGRTGELFF.

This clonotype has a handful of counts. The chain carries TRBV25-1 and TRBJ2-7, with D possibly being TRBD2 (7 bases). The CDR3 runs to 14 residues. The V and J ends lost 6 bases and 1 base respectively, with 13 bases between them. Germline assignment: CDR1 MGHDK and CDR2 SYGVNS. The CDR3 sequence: CASRPGGRSYEQYF. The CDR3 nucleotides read TGTGCCAGCAGGCCGGGGGGCCGATCCTACGAGCAGTACTTC.

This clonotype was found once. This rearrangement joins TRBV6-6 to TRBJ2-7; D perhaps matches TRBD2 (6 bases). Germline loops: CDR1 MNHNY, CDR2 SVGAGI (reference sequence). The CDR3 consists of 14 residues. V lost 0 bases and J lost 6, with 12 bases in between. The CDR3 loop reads CASSYSKGGSEQYF. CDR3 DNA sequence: TGTGCCAGCAGTTACTCGAAGGGAGGAAGCGAGCAGTACTTC.

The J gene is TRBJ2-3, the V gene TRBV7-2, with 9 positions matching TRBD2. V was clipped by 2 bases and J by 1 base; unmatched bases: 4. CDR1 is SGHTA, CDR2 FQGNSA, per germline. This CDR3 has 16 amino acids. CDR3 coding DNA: TGTGCCAGCAGCTTACGGTCTAGCGGGGGCACAGATACGCAGTATTTT. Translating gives CASSLRSSGGTDTQYF.

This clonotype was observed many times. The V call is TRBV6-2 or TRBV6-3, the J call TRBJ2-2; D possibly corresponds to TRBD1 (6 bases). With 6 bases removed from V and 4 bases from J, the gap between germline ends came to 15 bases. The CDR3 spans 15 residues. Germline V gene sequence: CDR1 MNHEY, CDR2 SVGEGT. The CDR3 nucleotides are TGTGCCAGCAGACCCAGTGGGGGCACCACCGGGGAGCTGTTTTTT. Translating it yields CASRPSGGTTGELFF.

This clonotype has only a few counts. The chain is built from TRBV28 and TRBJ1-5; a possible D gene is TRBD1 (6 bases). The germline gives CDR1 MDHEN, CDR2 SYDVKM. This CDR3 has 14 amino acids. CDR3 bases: TGTGCTTCTAGGGGGAACCTGAGCAATCAGCCCCAGCATTTT. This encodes CASRGNLSNQPQHF.

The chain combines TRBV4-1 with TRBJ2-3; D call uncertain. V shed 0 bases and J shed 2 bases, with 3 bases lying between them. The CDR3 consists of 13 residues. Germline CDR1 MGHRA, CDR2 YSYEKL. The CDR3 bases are TGCGCCAGCAGCCAAGAACCCACAGATACGCAGTATTTT. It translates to CASSQEPTDTQYF.

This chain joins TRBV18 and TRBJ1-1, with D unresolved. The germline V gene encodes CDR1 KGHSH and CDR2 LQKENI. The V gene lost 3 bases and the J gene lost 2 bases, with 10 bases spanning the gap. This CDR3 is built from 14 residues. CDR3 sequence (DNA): TGTGCCAGCTCACCGTTGGACGGAAACACTGAAGCTTTCTTT. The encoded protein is CASSPLDGNTEAFF.

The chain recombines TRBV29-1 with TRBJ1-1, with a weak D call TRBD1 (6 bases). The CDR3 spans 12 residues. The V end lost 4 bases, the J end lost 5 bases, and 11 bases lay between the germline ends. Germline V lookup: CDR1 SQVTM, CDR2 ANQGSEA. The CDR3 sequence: CSVVGGGTEAFF. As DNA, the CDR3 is TGCAGCGTTGTGGGAGGGGGGACTGAAGCTTTCTTT.

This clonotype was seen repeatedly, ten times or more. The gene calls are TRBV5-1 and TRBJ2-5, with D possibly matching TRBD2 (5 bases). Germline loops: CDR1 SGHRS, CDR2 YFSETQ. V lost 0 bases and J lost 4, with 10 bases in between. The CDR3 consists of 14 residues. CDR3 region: CASSLEPGRETQYF. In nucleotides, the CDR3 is TGCGCCAGCAGCTTGGAACCGGGAAGAGAGACCCAGTACTTC.

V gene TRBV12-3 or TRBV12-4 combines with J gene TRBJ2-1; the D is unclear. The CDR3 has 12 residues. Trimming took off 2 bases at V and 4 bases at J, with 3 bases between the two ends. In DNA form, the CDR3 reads TGTGCCAGCAGTTTACAGTACAATGAGCAGTTCTTC. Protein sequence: CASSLQYNEQFF.

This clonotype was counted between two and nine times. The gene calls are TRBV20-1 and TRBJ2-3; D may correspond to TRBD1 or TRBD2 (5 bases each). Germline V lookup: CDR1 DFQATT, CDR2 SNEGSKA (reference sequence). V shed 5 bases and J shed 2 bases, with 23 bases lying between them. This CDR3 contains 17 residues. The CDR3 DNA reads TGCAGTGCTTCAGAATCCTCCGGGACGGCCAACACAGATACGCAGTATTTT. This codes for CSASESSGTANTDTQYF.

The CDR3 DNA reads as TGTGCCAGTACGATTGGGGCTAGCGGAAACAATGAGCAGTTCTTC. This gives the protein CASTIGASGNNEQFF. The chain carries TRBV28 and TRBJ2-1, with TRBD2 matching over 7 bases. Germline loops: CDR1 MDHEN, CDR2 SYDVKM. Trimming removed 9 bases from V and 5 bases from J; junction bases left unmatched: 13. The CDR3 spans 15 residues. Filled out from reference TRBV28 and TRBJ2-1, the complete variable domain reads DVKVTQSSRYLVKRTGEKVFLECVQDMDHENMFWYRQDPGLGLRLIYFSYDVKMKEKGDIPEGYSVSREKKERFSLILESASTNQTSMYLCASTIGASGNNEQFFGPGTRLTVL.

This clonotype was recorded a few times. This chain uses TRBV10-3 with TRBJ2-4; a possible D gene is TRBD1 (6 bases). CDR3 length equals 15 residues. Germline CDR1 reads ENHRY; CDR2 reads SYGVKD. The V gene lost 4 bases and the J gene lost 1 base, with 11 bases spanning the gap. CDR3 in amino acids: CAISVGGEAKNIQYF. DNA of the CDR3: TGTGCCATCAGTGTTGGGGGCGAGGCCAAAAACATTCAGTACTTC.

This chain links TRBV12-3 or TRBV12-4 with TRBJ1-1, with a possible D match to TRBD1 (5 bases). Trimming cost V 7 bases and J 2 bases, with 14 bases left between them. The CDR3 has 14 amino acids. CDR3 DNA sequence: TGTGCCAGCAATCTCTTGGGGGAAAACACTGAAGCTTTCTTT. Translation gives CASNLLGENTEAFF.

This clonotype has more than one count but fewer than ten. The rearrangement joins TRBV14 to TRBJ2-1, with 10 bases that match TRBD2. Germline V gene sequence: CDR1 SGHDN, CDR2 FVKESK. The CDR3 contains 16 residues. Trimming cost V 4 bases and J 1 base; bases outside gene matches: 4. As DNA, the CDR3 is TGTGCCAGCAGCCCCCGAGCGGGAGGGTCCTACAATGAGCAGTTCTTC. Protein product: CASSPRAGGSYNEQFF.

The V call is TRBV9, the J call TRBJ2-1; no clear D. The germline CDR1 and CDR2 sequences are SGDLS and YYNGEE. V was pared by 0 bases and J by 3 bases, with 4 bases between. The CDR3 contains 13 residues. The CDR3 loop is CASSVASYNEQFF. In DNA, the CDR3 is TGTGCCAGCAGCGTAGCCAGCTACAATGAGCAGTTCTTC.